The present entry profiles one TCR beta chain with its context. Investigators amplified TCR beta CDR3 regions from RNA transcripts. The workflow started with a first-round RT-PCR run with HTBI primers and then moved on to a second-round multiplex PCR. Each CDR3 protein gets one entry after TCRdb re-called the multiplex PCR reads with MiXCR. This sample has hundreds of thousands of distinct CDR3 sequences, with 15% found just once. The V end lost 1 base, the J end lost 2 bases, and 6 bases lay between the germline ends. There are 14 residues in the CDR3. The data originate from a study of Graves' ophthalmopathy and Graves' hyperthyroidism.

This clonotype originated in a woman aged 18-29 years with stable Graves' hyperthyroidism. The gene calls are TRBV12-3 or TRBV12-4 and TRBJ1-5; D is ambiguous. The sample was peripheral blood. As DNA, the CDR3 is TGTGCCAGCAGTTTAGGGATACGCAATCAGCCCCAGCATTTT. It encodes CASSLGIRNQPQHF.